The 3 T cell receptor beta chains reported below all come from one sample, sequenced in a study of blood T cell repertoires in COVID-19. The table came from immunoSEQ multiplex PCR; TCRdb's copy has only in-frame clones and leaves some out. Of 200,000 to 250,000 clones in the sample, around 87% were seen once. Sequenced input: PBMCs or T cells enriched from blood (not recorded which). All receptors come from a man under 40 who had been exposed to COVID-19.

V and J are TRBV18 and TRBJ1-5, with D perhaps matching TRBD1 (5 bases). The ends were cut back, 3 bases at V and 5 bases at J, with 14 bases in the middle. This CDR3 spans 15 amino acids. Looked up from germline, CDR1 is KGHSH and CDR2 is LQKENI. The CDR3 sequence: CASSPAEGVYQPQHF. Written as DNA, the CDR3 is TGTGCCAGCTCACCCGCGGAAGGGGTGTATCAGCCCCAGCATTTT.

This clone appeared many times. The limits of the CDR3 on the DNA are not certain, so only TCRdb's listed CDR3 is given. The gene calls are TRBV27 and TRBJ1-2; the D call TRBD1 from the table was never checked on the DNA. Germline CDR1 reads MNHEY; CDR2 reads SMNVEV (reference sequence). The CDR3 is 14 amino acids in total, end residues counted. The chain's CDR3 is CASSSSTGSYGYTF.

This clone was detected a few times. V usage is TRBV6-5 and J usage is TRBJ1-2; 10 nucleotides match TRBD1. The CDR3 loop spans 13 amino acids. The V and J ends lost 6 bases and 8 bases, in that order; junction bases with no gene match: 6. Germline assignment: CDR1 MNHEY and CDR2 SVGAGI. The CDR3 nucleotides are TGTGCCAGCAGAGAGGGACAGGGGACCGGCTACACCTTC. Residues: CASREGQGTGYTF.